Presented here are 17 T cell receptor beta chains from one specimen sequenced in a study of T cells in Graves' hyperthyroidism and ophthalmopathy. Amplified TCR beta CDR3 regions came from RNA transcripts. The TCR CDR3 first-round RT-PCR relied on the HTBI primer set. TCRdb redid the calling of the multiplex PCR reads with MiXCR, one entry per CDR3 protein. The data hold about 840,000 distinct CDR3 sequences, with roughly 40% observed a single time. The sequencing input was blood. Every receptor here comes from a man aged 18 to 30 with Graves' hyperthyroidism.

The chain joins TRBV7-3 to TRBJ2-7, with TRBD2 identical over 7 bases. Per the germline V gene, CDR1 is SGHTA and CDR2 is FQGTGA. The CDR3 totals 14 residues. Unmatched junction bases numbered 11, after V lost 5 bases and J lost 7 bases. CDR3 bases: TGTGCCAGCAGCACGTCGGGGCGGACTAGGGAGCAGTACTTC. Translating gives CASSTSGRTREQYF.

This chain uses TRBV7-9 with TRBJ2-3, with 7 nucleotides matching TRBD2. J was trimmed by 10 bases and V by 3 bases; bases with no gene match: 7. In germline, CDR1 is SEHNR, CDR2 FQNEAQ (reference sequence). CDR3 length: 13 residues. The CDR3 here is CASSLSGGPPQYF. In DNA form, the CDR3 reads TGTGCCAGCAGCTTGTCGGGAGGCCCTCCGCAGTATTTT. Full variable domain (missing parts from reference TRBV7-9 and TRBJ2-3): DTGVSQNPRHKITKRGQNVTFRCDPISEHNRLYWYRQTLGQGPEFLTYFQNEAQLEKSRLLSDRFSAERPKGSFSTLEIQRTEQGDSAMYLCASSLSGGPPQYFGPGTRLTVL.

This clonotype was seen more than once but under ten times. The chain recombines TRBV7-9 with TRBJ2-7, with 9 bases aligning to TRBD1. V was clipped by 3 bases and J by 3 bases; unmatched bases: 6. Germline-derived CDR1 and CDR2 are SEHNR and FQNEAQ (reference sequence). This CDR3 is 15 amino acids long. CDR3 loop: CASSFGTGNRYEQYF. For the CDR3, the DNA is TGTGCCAGCAGCTTTGGGACAGGGAATCGCTACGAGCAGTACTTC.

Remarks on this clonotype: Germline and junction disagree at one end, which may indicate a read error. CDR3 nucleotides: TGTGCCAGCAGCCCGTCGGGGAACCCTGAAGCTTTCTTT. This codes for CASSPSGNPEAFF. The chain carries TRBV5-4 and TRBJ1-1, with D uncertain. CDR1 and CDR2 (germline): SGHNT, YYREEE (reference sequence). The CDR3 length is 13 residues.

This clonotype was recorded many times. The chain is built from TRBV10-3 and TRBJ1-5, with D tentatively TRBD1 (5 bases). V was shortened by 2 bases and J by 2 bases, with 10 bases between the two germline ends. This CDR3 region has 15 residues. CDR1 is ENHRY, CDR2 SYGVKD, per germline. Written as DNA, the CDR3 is TGTGCCATCAGTGAGGGGACCGAGGGCAATCAGCCCCAGCATTTT. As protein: CAISEGTEGNQPQHF.

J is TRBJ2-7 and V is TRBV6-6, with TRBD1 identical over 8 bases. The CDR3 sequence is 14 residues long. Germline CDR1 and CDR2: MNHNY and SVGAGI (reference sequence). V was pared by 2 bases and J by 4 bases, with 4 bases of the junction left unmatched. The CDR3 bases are TGTGCCAGCAGTTACGGGACAGGCTTGTACGAGCAGTACTTC. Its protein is CASSYGTGLYEQYF.

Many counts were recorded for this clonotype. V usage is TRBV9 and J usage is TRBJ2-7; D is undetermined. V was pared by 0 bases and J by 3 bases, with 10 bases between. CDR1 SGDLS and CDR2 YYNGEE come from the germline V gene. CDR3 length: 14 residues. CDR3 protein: CASSVGRPGYEQYF. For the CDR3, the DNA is TGTGCCAGCAGCGTAGGACGGCCCGGCTACGAGCAGTACTTC.

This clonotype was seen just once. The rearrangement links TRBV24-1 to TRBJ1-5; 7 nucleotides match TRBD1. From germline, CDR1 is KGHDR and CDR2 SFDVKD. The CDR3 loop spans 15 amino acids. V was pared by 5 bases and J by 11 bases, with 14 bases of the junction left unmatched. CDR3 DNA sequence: TGTGCCACCAGTGTGGAGACAGGGATGAGGGAGACCCAGCATTTT. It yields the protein CATSVETGMRETQHF.

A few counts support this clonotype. CDR3 residues: CASSVGRAPFYEQYF. CDR3 coding DNA: TGTGCCAGCAGCGTTGGCAGGGCCCCCTTTTACGAGCAGTACTTC. V and J are TRBV9 and TRBJ2-7; TRBD1 is a possible D gene (5 bases). Per germline, CDR1 SGDLS and CDR2 YYNGEE. This CDR3 spans 15 amino acids. V shed 2 bases and J shed 4 bases, with 16 bases lying between them.

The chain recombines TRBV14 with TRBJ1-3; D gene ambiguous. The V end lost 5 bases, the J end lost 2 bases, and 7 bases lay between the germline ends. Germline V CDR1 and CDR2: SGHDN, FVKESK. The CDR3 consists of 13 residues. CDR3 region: CASSKGAGNTIYF. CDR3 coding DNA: TGTGCCAGCAGCAAGGGAGCTGGAAACACCATATATTTT.

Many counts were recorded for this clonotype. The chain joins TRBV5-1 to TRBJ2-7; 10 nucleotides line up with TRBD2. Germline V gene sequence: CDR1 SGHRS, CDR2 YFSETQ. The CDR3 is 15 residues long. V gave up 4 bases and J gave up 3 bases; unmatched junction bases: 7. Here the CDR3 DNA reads TGCGCCAGCAGCAGGCTAGCGGGAGTCGACTACGAGCAGTACTTC. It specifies CASSRLAGVDYEQYF.

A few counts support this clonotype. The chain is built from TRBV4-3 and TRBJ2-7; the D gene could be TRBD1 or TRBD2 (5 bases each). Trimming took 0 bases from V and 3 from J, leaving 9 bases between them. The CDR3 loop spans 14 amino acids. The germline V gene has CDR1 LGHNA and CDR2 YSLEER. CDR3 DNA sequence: TGCGCCAGCAGCCAAGAAGCGGACATCTACGAGCAGTACTTC. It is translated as CASSQEADIYEQYF.

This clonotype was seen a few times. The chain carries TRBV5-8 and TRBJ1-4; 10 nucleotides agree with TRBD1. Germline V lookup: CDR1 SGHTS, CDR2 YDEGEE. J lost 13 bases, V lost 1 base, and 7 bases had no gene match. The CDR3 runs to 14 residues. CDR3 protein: CASSLRDRGLGLFF. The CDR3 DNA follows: TGTGCCAGCAGCTTGCGGGACAGGGGACTGGGACTGTTTTTT. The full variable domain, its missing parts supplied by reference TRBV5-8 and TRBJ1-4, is EAGVTQSPTHLIKTRGQQATLRCSPISGHTSVYWYQQALGLGLQFLLWYDEGEERNRGNFPPRFSGRQFPNYSSELNVNALELEDSALYLCASSLRDRGLGLFFGSGTQLSVL.

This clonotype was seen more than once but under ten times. CDR3 amino acids: CASSFGSVGTEAFF. As DNA, the CDR3 is TGTGCCAGCAGTTTTGGGTCGGTAGGGACGGAAGCTTTCTTT. The chain is built from TRBV12-3 or TRBV12-4 and TRBJ1-1; the D gene is possibly TRBD1 (5 bases). The CDR3 totals 14 residues. Deletions cut 3 bases from V and 8 bases from J, with 16 bases between.

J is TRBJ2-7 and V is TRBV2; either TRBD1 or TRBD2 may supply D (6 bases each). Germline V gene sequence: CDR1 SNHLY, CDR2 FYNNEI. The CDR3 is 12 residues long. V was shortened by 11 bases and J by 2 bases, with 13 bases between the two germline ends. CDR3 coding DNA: TGTGCCGGCAAGGGGGGCCCCTACGAGCAGTACTTC. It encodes CAGKGGPYEQYF.

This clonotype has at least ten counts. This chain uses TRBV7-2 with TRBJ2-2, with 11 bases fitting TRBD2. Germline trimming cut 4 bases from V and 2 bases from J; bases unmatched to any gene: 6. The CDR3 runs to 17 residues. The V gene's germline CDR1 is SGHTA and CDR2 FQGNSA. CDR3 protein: CASSWGGLADNTGELFF. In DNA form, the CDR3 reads TGTGCCAGCAGCTGGGGGGGACTAGCGGACAACACCGGGGAGCTGTTTTTT.

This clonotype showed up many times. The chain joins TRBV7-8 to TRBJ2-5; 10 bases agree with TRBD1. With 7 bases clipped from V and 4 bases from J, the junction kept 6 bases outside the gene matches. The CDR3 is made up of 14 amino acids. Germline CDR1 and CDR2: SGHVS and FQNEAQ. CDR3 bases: TGTGCCAGCAAAGGGGGACAGGGGACAGAGACCCAGTACTTC. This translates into CASKGGQGTETQYF.